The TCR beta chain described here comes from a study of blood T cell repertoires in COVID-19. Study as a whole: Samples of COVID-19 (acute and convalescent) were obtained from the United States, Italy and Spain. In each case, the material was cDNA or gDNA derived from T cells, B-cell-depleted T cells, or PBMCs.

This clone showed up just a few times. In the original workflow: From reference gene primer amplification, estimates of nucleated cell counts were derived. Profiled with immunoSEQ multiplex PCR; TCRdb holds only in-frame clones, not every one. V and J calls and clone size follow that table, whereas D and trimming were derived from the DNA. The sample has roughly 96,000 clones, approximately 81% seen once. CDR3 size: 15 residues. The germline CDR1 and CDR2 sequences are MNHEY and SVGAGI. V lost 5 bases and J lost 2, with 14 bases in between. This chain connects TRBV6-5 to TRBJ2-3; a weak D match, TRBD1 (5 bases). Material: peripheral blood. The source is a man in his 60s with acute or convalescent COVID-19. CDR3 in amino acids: CASSIQGQSTDTQYF. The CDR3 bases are TGTGCCAGCAGTATTCAGGGCCAATCCACAGATACGCAGTATTTT.